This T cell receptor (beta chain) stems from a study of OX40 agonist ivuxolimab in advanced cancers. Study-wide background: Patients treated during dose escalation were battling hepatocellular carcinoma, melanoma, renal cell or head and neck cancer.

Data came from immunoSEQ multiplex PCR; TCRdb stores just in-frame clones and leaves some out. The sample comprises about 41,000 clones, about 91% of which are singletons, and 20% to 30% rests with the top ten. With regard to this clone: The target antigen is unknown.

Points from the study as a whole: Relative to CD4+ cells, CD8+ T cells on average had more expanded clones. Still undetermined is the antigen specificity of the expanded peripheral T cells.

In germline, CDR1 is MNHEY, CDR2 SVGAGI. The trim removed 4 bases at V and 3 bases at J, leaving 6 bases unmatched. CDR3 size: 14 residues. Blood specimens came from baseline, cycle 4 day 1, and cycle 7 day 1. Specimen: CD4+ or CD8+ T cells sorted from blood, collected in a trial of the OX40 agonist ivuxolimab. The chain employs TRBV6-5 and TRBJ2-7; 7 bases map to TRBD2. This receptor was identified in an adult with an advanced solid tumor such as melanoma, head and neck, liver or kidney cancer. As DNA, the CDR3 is TGTGCCAGCAGTTCGCGAGCGGGATACTACGAGCAGTACTTC. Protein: CASSSRAGYYEQYF.